The 8 T cell receptor beta chains below were found in one sample sequenced in a study of T-cell reconstitution after alpha-beta-depleted transplantation in children. Unique molecular identifiers were incorporated during preparation of the TCRbeta library. TCRdb itself ran the PCR reads through MiXCR, one entry per CDR3 protein. Here the sample spans a few hundred thousand distinct CDR3 sequences, 9.5% to 15% being singletons. Source: PBMCs from the stem cell graft donor, taken from the stem cell graft. Receptor source: a human donor who donated a stem cell graft to a child with combined immunodeficiency.

This clonotype showed up many times. J is TRBJ2-2 and V is TRBV7-7; D remains unclear. V was trimmed by 1 base and J by 3 bases, leaving 12 bases between them. The CDR3 runs 16 residues. Germline V gene sequence: CDR1 SSHAT, CDR2 FNYEAQ (reference sequence). The CDR3 DNA follows: TGTGCCAGCAGCTTAGGACTCCCTACGTACACCGGGGAGCTGTTTTTT. Amino acid sequence: CASSLGLPTYTGELFF.

Many counts were recorded for this clonotype. The CDR3 protein is CASSPGRTDNEQFF. The DNA of the CDR3 is TGCGCCAGCAGCCCCGGGAGGACCGACAATGAGCAGTTCTTC. The V call is TRBV5-1, the J call TRBJ2-1, with 7 nucleotides matching TRBD2. With 4 bases clipped from V and 5 bases from J, the junction kept 6 bases outside the gene matches. This CDR3 has 14 residues. Germline V lookup: CDR1 SGHRS, CDR2 YFSETQ.

Many counts were recorded for this clonotype. The chain recombines TRBV7-9 with TRBJ2-1, with a possible D match to TRBD2 (5 bases). The germline V and J ends were trimmed by 8 bases and 9 bases, with 11 bases remaining between them. The CDR3 totals 11 residues. The germline V gene has CDR1 SEHNR and CDR2 FQNEAQ (reference sequence). CDR3: CASQGLSEQFF. The CDR3 DNA is TGTGCCAGCCAAGGACTCAGTGAGCAGTTCTTC.

The chain combines TRBV20-1 with TRBJ1-1; no firm D call. This CDR3 is built from 12 residues. V lost 5 bases and J 1 base, leaving 8 bases between the germline ends. CDR1 is DFQATT, CDR2 SNEGSKA, per germline (reference sequence). The DNA for the CDR3 is TGCAGTGCTCCGATAGCGAACACTGAAGCTTTCTTT. Encoded protein: CSAPIANTEAFF.

The V gene is TRBV2, the J gene TRBJ1-1; TRBD1 might be the D (6 bases). Germline-derived CDR1 and CDR2 are SNHLY and FYNNEI. V lost 8 bases and J 4 bases, leaving 14 bases between the germline ends. The CDR3 length is 13 residues. The CDR3 protein is CASLQGTVTEAFF. The CDR3 DNA reads TGTGCCAGCTTACAGGGTACGGTCACTGAAGCTTTCTTT.

V is TRBV18 and J is TRBJ1-1; TRBD1 aligns across 7 bases. The CDR3 runs to 15 residues. The germline V gene has CDR1 KGHSH and CDR2 LQKENI. V lost 2 bases and J lost 4; bases outside the gene matches: 7. The DNA for the CDR3 is TGTGCCAGCTCACCATCGGGACAGAAGAGCACTGAAGCTTTCTTT. It encodes CASSPSGQKSTEAFF.

This chain uses TRBV27 with TRBJ2-7; 9 bases agree with TRBD2. With V trimmed by 5 bases and J by 3 bases, 8 bases remained unmatched. The CDR3 has 15 amino acids. Germline V CDR1 and CDR2: MNHEY, SMNVEV (reference sequence). The CDR3 DNA sequence: TGTGCCAGCAGTCTAAGTCTAGCGGGGAACTACGAGCAGTACTTC. It specifies CASSLSLAGNYEQYF.

The chain carries TRBV7-2 and TRBJ2-3, with D tentatively TRBD1 (6 bases). Germline V gene sequence: CDR1 SGHTA, CDR2 FQGNSA. This CDR3 has 14 amino acids. Deletions cut 10 bases from V and 2 bases from J, with 16 bases between. The CDR3 nucleotides are TGTGCCACAGGAAGACAGGCCAACACAGATACGCAGTATTTT. This sequence encodes CATGRQANTDTQYF.